These 20 T cell receptor beta chains came from one sample sequenced in a study of spatial heterogeneity in lung cancer. Specified time point: sample taken at primary tumor resection. TCRdb fed the 5' RACE reads into MiXCR, producing one record per CDR3 protein. In the table there are around 26,000 distinct CDR3 sequences, 7% of which are singletons. The specimen comprised PBMCs, sampled at surgery. Every receptor here comes from a male donor with early-stage non-small cell lung cancer.

This rearrangement joins TRBV12-3 or TRBV12-4 to TRBJ2-7; 9 nucleotides align to TRBD1. With 4 bases clipped from V and 0 bases from J, the junction kept 4 bases outside the gene matches. The CDR3 runs 15 residues. CDR3 nucleotide sequence: TGTGCCAGCAGTTATTACAGGGGGCCCTCCTACGAGCAGTACTTC. This codes for CASSYYRGPSYEQYF.

This clonotype occurred many times. This rearrangement joins TRBV3-1 to TRBJ1-6; tentatively, D is TRBD1 (6 bases). Germline-derived CDR1 and CDR2 are LGHDT and YNNKEL (reference sequence). The CDR3 is 13 residues long. V was pared by 6 bases and J by 7 bases, with 10 bases between. CDR3 protein: CASSNTGNSPLHF. Written as DNA, the CDR3 is TGTGCCAGCAGTAACACAGGGAATTCACCCCTCCACTTT. Supplemented by reference TRBV3-1 and TRBJ1-6, the full variable domain reads DTAVSQTPKYLVTQMGNDKSIKCEQNLGHDTMYWYKQDSKKFLKIMFSYNNKELIINETVPNRFSPKSPDKAHLNLHINSLELGDSAVYFCASSNTGNSPLHFGNGTRLTVT.

Many counts were recorded for this clonotype. This CDR3 is CSARVSGTDTQYF. In nucleotides, the CDR3 is TGCAGTGCTAGGGTTAGCGGCACAGATACGCAGTATTTT. The V and J genes are TRBV20-1 and TRBJ2-3; maybe TRBD2 (5 bases). The V end lost 3 bases, the J end lost 1 base, and 8 bases lay between the germline ends. CDR1 and CDR2 from the germline V gene are DFQATT and SNEGSKA (reference sequence). CDR3 length: 13 residues.

This clonotype was detected only a few times. This chain links TRBV12-5 with TRBJ2-4; D remains unclear. The germline V gene encodes CDR1 LGHNT and CDR2 FRNRAP. V lost 5 bases to trimming and J lost 0 bases, with 14 bases between them. The length of the CDR3 is 16 residues. CDR3 sequence: CASGAGLNLAKNIQYF. The CDR3 nucleotides are TGTGCTAGTGGTGCCGGCCTGAACCTAGCCAAAAACATTCAGTACTTC.

This clonotype occurred a few times. The chain has TRBV2 and TRBJ2-2; 10 nucleotides match TRBD1. The V gene end was trimmed by 7 bases and the J gene end by 6 bases; junction bases not matched to a gene: 5. Germline loops: CDR1 SNHLY, CDR2 FYNNEI. This CDR3 has 14 residues. In DNA form, the CDR3 reads TGTGCCAGCAATCTGGACAGGGGGGCCGGGGAGCTGTTTTTT. Translation: CASNLDRGAGELFF.

In its sample, this clonotype was seen many times. The rearrangement joins TRBV7-2 to TRBJ2-2, with D perhaps matching TRBD1 (6 bases). V was clipped by 4 bases and J by 6 bases, with 6 bases between them. CDR3 size: 12 residues. From germline, CDR1 is SGHTA and CDR2 FQGNSA. For the CDR3, the DNA is TGTGCCAGCAGCTGGACAGCCGGGGAGCTGTTTTTT. Protein product: CASSWTAGELFF.

This clonotype came up many times. This sequence joins TRBV20-1 and TRBJ1-1; a weak D match, TRBD1 (6 bases). There are 15 residues in the CDR3. Germline V gene lookup returns CDR1 DFQATT and CDR2 SNEGSKA (reference sequence). V shed 5 bases and J shed 1 base, with 17 bases lying between them. The chain's CDR3 is CSAETLQGSNTEAFF. The CDR3 nucleotides read TGCAGTGCTGAAACCCTACAGGGTTCGAACACTGAAGCTTTCTTT.

This clonotype was counted only a few times. The chain has TRBV6-5 and TRBJ2-7; D remains unclear. Per germline, CDR1 MNHEY and CDR2 SVGAGI. The CDR3 has 14 residues. V lost 0 bases and J 1 base, leaving 7 bases between the germline ends. The chain's CDR3 is CASSYSDQSYEQYF. The CDR3 region has the DNA TGTGCCAGCAGTTACTCGGACCAGTCCTACGAGCAGTACTTC.

Only a few counts were recorded for this clonotype. DNA of the CDR3: TGTGCTAGTGGTTTGAGGGAGACCCAGTACTTC. It translates to CASGLRETQYF. The J gene is TRBJ2-5, the V gene TRBV12-5; no reliable D call. This CDR3 has 11 amino acids. The germline V and J ends were trimmed by 2 bases and 5 bases, with 3 bases remaining between them. CDR1 is LGHNT, CDR2 FRNRAP, per germline.

This clonotype came up many times. The rearrangement links TRBV25-1 to TRBJ2-7; 10 nucleotides agree with TRBD1. V shed 7 bases and J 3 bases; nucleotides not matched to a gene: 9. Germline V gene lookup returns CDR1 MGHDK and CDR2 SYGVNS. This CDR3 is 15 amino acids long. The DNA for the CDR3 is TGTGCCAGCACTTCTGACGGGACAGGGGTCTACGAGCAGTACTTC. This gives the protein CASTSDGTGVYEQYF.

This clonotype occurred many times. The chain links TRBV28 to TRBJ2-3; D may be TRBD2 (6 bases). Trimming left V 6 bases short and J 5 bases short, with 18 bases between. CDR3 length: 15 amino acids. CDR1 is MDHEN and CDR2 is SYDVKM in the germline V gene. CDR3 residues: CASSPVGSGRDTQYF. The CDR3 DNA follows: TGTGCCAGCAGCCCTGTGGGTAGCGGTCGAGATACGCAGTATTTT.

This clonotype was seen many times. V usage is TRBV10-3 and J usage is TRBJ2-5; D is uncertain. V dropped 3 bases and J dropped 2 bases, with 7 bases sitting between them. Germline V gives CDR1 ENHRY, CDR2 SYGVKD. The CDR3 covers 13 residues. The CDR3 protein is CAISEAEQETQYF. The DNA for the CDR3 is TGTGCCATCAGTGAAGCAGAACAAGAGACCCAGTACTTC.

The chain joins TRBV11-1 to TRBJ2-1; a weak D match, TRBD2 (5 bases). The CDR3 extends over 15 amino acids. Germline-derived CDR1 and CDR2 are SGHAT and FQDESV (reference sequence). The V and J ends lost 1 base and 5 bases respectively, with 12 bases between them. The CDR3 region is CASSLGGWRDNEQFF. In nucleotides, the CDR3 is TGTGCCAGCAGCTTAGGAGGGTGGCGAGACAATGAGCAGTTCTTC.

The genes are TRBV30 and TRBJ1-6, with TRBD1 as a possible D gene (5 bases). Germline assignment: CDR1 GTSNPN and CDR2 SVGIG (reference sequence). This CDR3 spans 13 amino acids. Trimming removed 5 bases at V and 0 bases at J, with 5 bases between. This CDR3 is CAWQGSYNSPLHF. Written as DNA, the CDR3 is TGTGCCTGGCAGGGCTCCTATAATTCACCCCTCCACTTT.

This clonotype was seen many times. V is TRBV5-1 and J is TRBJ2-1; 9 nucleotides line up with TRBD2. Germline values: CDR1 SGHRS, CDR2 YFSETQ. The CDR3 has 15 residues. V trimming: 0 bases; J trimming: 2 bases; junction bases outside the gene matches: 0. The CDR3 sequence: CASSLVAGAYNEQFF. CDR3 DNA sequence: TGCGCCAGCAGCTTGGTAGCGGGAGCCTACAATGAGCAGTTCTTC.

At least ten counts were recorded for this clonotype. The V gene is TRBV18, the J gene TRBJ1-3, with 7 bases fitting TRBD1. CDR3 length: 16 residues. With V trimmed by 0 bases and J by 7 bases, 9 bases remained unmatched. Germline values: CDR1 KGHSH, CDR2 LQKENI. The CDR3 DNA reads TGTGCCAGCTCACCACCGATCCCGACAGGGAAGAACACCATATATTTT. Translation gives CASSPPIPTGKNTIYF.

This clonotype was recorded many times. A much bigger clone sits one base away, suggesting this may be a read error. This CDR3 is CVSRGLGQGQYSPYF. CDR3 bases: TGTGTCAGCAGGGGCCTCGGACAGGGACAATATAGTCCGTACTTC. The chain is built from TRBV28 and TRBJ2-7; 8 nucleotides match TRBD1. This CDR3 has 15 residues. The V gene's germline CDR1 is MDHEN and CDR2 SYDVKM. The full variable domain, in which reference TRBV28 and TRBJ2-7 provide the parts outside the CDR3, is DVKVTQSSRYLVKRTGEKVFLECVQDMDHENMFWYRQDPGLGLRLIYFSYDVKMKEKGDIPEGYSVSREKKERFSLILESASTNQTSMYLCVSRGLGQGQYSPYFGPGTRLTVT.

The CDR3 coding sequence is TGTGCCACCAGTGGAGGCTGGCGGGAGGGCCGGAGAAGTGAGCAGTTCTTC. The encoded protein is CATSGGWREGRRSEQFF. The chain combines TRBV24-1 with TRBJ2-1, with 9 bases matching TRBD2. Germline trimming cut 5 bases from V and 9 bases from J; bases unmatched to any gene: 16. The germline V gene has CDR1 KGHDR and CDR2 SFDVKD. CDR3 length equals 17 residues.

This clonotype has ten or more counts. The chain joins TRBV7-2 to TRBJ2-2, with no clear D. From germline, CDR1 is SGHTA and CDR2 FQGNSA. Trimming took off 1 base at V and 4 bases at J, with 10 bases between the two ends. The CDR3 covers 15 residues. CDR3 DNA: TGTGCCAGCAGCTTAGAGCGCTGGGGCACCGGGGAGCTGTTTTTT. This gives the protein CASSLERWGTGELFF.

This clonotype was detected ten times or more. The chain is built from TRBV28 and TRBJ2-7; the D is unclear. The germline gives CDR1 MDHEN, CDR2 SYDVKM. The CDR3 length is 14 residues. Trimming left V 7 bases short and J 0 bases short, with 13 bases between. This CDR3 is CASKPGQSSYEQYF. The DNA for the CDR3 is TGTGCCAGCAAACCGGGCCAGAGCTCCTACGAGCAGTACTTC.